This T cell receptor (beta chain) appears in the sequencing data of a study of neoadjuvant nivolumab and ipilimumab in lung cancer. Study results and limitations: Resected tumors had greater TCR richness and clonality than uninvolved lung. Blood richness before therapy tracked richness in tumors resected after neoadjuvant therapy. From pretherapy to surgery, tumor richness and clonality rose with dual therapy.

The repertoire was sequenced with immunoSEQ multiplex PCR; TCRdb's copy has only in-frame clones and lacks some. This repertoire shows under 15,000 clones, approximately 94% found once; its top ten account for about 2.5%. Notes on this clone: Its antigen is not identified.

This TCR was sampled from an adult with non-small cell lung cancer. The input for sequencing was peripheral blood, taken after neoadjuvant nivolumab, alone or with ipilimumab, at or shortly before surgery.

This CDR3 reads CASSPIGLAGGMQFF. CDR3 coding DNA: TGTGCCAGCAGTCCCATCGGACTAGCGGGGGGCATGCAGTTCTTC. J is TRBJ2-1 and V is TRBV27; 14 bases are a match to TRBD2. The CDR3 consists of 15 residues. The trim removed 5 bases at V and 12 bases at J, leaving 9 bases unmatched. Germline CDR1 reads MNHEY; CDR2 reads SMNVEV (reference sequence).